These 20 T cell receptor beta chains originate from one sample sequenced in a study of cytomegalovirus exposure and HLA in healthy donors. PCR primers comprised 60 Vbeta and 13 Jbeta primers. Profiling relied on immunoSEQ multiplex PCR, and the TCRdb table lists in-frame clones only, not all of them. The sample has over 150,000 clones; about 70% are singletons. Material for sequencing was PBMCs. The receptors come from a woman in her forties in good health and CMV-seropositive.

The chain couples TRBV2 to TRBJ1-1; maybe TRBD1 (6 bases). Trimming removed 4 bases at V and 4 bases at J, with 10 bases between. Germline values: CDR1 SNHLY, CDR2 FYNNEI. CDR3 length: 13 residues. The CDR3 coding sequence is TGTGCCAGCAGTGTTCGAGGGGGCACTGAAGCTTTCTTT. It yields the protein CASSVRGGTEAFF.

This chain connects TRBV7-9 to TRBJ2-7; 7 bases align to TRBD2. CDR3 length: 14 residues. V dropped 4 bases and J dropped 3; count of bases not matched to a gene: 6. The V gene's germline CDR1 is SEHNR and CDR2 FQNEAQ (reference sequence). The CDR3 DNA sequence: TGTGCCAGCAGCTGGGGGGGAGGGGACTACGAGCAGTACTTC. Its translation: CASSWGGGDYEQYF.

The sample holds one count of this clone. The chain uses TRBV2 and TRBJ1-4; D remains ambiguous. CDR3 length: 15 amino acids. Germline V lookup: CDR1 SNHLY, CDR2 FYNNEI. Trimming shortened V by 4 bases and J by 2 bases, and 11 bases separated the two germline ends. CDR3: CASSAQSSTNEKLFF. CDR3 coding DNA: TGTGCCAGCAGTGCACAGTCGAGCACTAATGAAAAACTGTTTTTT.

Points on this clone: At one end, the junction sequence differs from germline, possibly due to a read error. The genes are TRBV6-5 and TRBJ1-2, with D possibly TRBD1 on 6 matching bases. The CDR3 has 14 residues. CDR1 and CDR2 from the germline V gene are MNHEY and SVGAGI. The CDR3 sequence is CASSYSGGALGYPF. The DNA of the CDR3 is TGTGCCAGCAGTTACTCAGGGGGGGCTCTTGGCTACCCCTTC.

This rearrangement joins TRBV5-4 to TRBJ2-3; TRBD2 is a possible D gene (6 bases). The V gene's germline CDR1 is SGHNT and CDR2 YYREEE (reference sequence). The CDR3 is 17 amino acids. Trimming shortened V by 4 bases and J by 0 bases, and 18 bases separated the two germline ends. The CDR3: CASSLSAGGTSTDTQYF. DNA for the CDR3: TGTGCCAGCAGCCTAAGTGCCGGGGGAACTAGCACAGATACGCAGTATTTT. The full variable domain, rest sourced from reference TRBV5-4 and TRBJ2-3, is ETGVTQSPTHLIKTRGQQVTLRCSSQSGHNTVSWYQQALGQGPQFIFQYYREEENGRGNFPPRFSGLQFPNYSSELNVNALELDDSALYLCASSLSAGGTSTDTQYFGPGTRLTVL.

The rearrangement links TRBV15 to TRBJ2-7, with a possible D match to TRBD2 (6 bases). The CDR3 contains 14 residues. In germline, CDR1 is LNHNV, CDR2 YYDKDF (reference sequence). Trimming shortened V by 6 bases and J by 2 bases, and 14 bases separated the two germline ends. CDR3 in DNA: TGTGCCACCAGGGGGGGATTCAGGGCCTACGAGCAGTACTTC. Translated: CATRGGFRAYEQYF.

The chain recombines TRBV9 with TRBJ1-2; D uncertain. Trimming stripped 0 bases from V and 4 bases from J, with 13 bases between. CDR1 and CDR2 (germline): SGDLS, YYNGEE. The CDR3 sequence is 15 residues long. The CDR3 coding sequence is TGTGCCAGCAGCGTAGGAAGGGAGCTGAGCTATGGCTACACCTTC. Protein product: CASSVGRELSYGYTF.

The V gene is TRBV29-1, the J gene TRBJ2-1, with 7 bases matching TRBD1. This CDR3 has 14 amino acids. The V segment lost 7 bases and the J segment 5 bases; nucleotides outside the gene matches: 11. The germline gives CDR1 SQVTM, CDR2 ANQGSEA. The CDR3 coding sequence is TGCAGCGCGTTCCTACCGGGACAGAACAATGAGCAGTTCTTC. Protein product: CSAFLPGQNNEQFF.

This chain uses TRBV28 with TRBJ2-5; tentative D call: TRBD2 (6 bases). V was pared by 10 bases and J by 2 bases, with 38 bases between. This CDR3 region has 21 residues. CDR1 is MDHEN and CDR2 is SYDVKM in the germline V gene. The CDR3: CANHHPLVGHHSRSGQETQYF. The CDR3 DNA reads TGTGCCAACCATCACCCTCTCGTCGGTCACCATAGTCGGAGCGGGCAAGAGACCCAGTACTTC. Complete variable domain (other parts from reference TRBV28 and TRBJ2-5): DVKVTQSSRYLVKRTGEKVFLECVQDMDHENMFWYRQDPGLGLRLIYFSYDVKMKEKGDIPEGYSVSREKKERFSLILESASTNQTSMYLCANHHPLVGHHSRSGQETQYFGPGTRLLVL.

CDR3 amino acids: CASSSTIGTGGSRPYF. For the CDR3, the DNA is TGCGCCAGCAGCTCAACGATCGGGACAGGGGGTTCCCGCCCGTACTTC. V usage is TRBV4-1 and J usage is TRBJ2-7, with TRBD1 matching 11 bases. Germline trimming cut 5 bases from V and 12 bases from J; bases unmatched to any gene: 18. The germline V gene has CDR1 MGHRA and CDR2 YSYEKL. The CDR3 has 16 residues.

This clone was counted a few times. The chain recombines TRBV9 with TRBJ2-3; possibly TRBD2 for D (5 bases). Germline lookup yields CDR1 SGDLS and CDR2 YYNGEE. Trimming removed 3 bases from V and 6 bases from J, with 11 bases in between. This CDR3 is built from 13 residues. CDR3 in amino acids: CASSAGRGDTQYF. CDR3 nucleotides: TGTGCCAGCAGCGCGGGCCGCGGGGATACGCAGTATTTT.

This clone showed up just a few times. The chain couples TRBV6-1 to TRBJ2-7; TRBD2 is a possible D gene (6 bases). The germline V gene has CDR1 MNHNS and CDR2 SASEGT. The CDR3 is 14 residues long. The V gene lost 4 bases and the J gene lost 5 bases, with 15 bases spanning the gap. The CDR3 nucleotides read TGTGCCAGCAGTGTGGCGGGAAGTTTCGACGAGCAGTACTTC. Amino acid sequence: CASSVAGSFDEQYF.

The V and J genes are TRBV4-3 and TRBJ1-2; TRBD1 matches at 7 bases. CDR1 and CDR2 from the germline V gene are LGHNA and YSLEER. The CDR3 covers 14 residues. V was pared by 6 bases and J by 5 bases, with 9 bases of the junction left unmatched. CDR3 coding DNA: TGCGCCAGCAGTCGACAGGGCCGTGGGTATGGCTACACCTTC. Its translation: CASSRQGRGYGYTF.

This chain uses TRBV5-8 with TRBJ2-7, with D maybe TRBD1 (6 bases). Trimming took off 3 bases at V and 0 bases at J, with 19 bases between the two ends. Germline V CDR1 and CDR2: SGHTS, YDEGEE. The CDR3 has 17 residues. This CDR3 reads CASSSNLDSSISYEQYF. CDR3 nucleotides: TGTGCCAGCAGCTCCAACCTGGACAGTTCTATCTCCTACGAGCAGTACTTC.

The gene calls are TRBV7-9 and TRBJ1-4; 10 bases match TRBD1. The V gene end was trimmed by 1 base and the J gene end by 7 bases; junction bases not matched to a gene: 9. Germline CDR1 reads SEHNR; CDR2 reads FQNEAQ (reference sequence). The CDR3 is 17 residues long. The CDR3 spells CASSLGQGAFDGEKLFF. In nucleotides, the CDR3 is TGTGCCAGCAGCTTAGGACAGGGGGCTTTTGATGGTGAAAAACTGTTTTTT.

Notes on this clone: At one end the junction does not follow the germline gene, possibly because of a read error. The V gene is TRBV2, the J gene TRBJ1-6, with D possibly being TRBD1 (5 bases). Germline V lookup: CDR1 SNHLY, CDR2 FYNNEI. The CDR3 has 16 amino acids. This CDR3 is CASSDNRSSYNPPLHF. The CDR3, as DNA: TGTGCCAGCAGTGACAACAGGAGCTCCTATAATCCACCCCTCCACTTT.

The chain is built from TRBV27 and TRBJ2-7; 7 nucleotides match TRBD1. CDR3 length: 14 residues. Trimming removed 5 bases from V and 2 bases from J; junction bases left unmatched: 6. Germline CDR1 is MNHEY and CDR2 is SMNVEV (reference sequence). This chain's CDR3 is CASSLGTDPYEQYF. The CDR3, as DNA: TGTGCCAGCAGTCTCGGGACAGATCCCTACGAGCAGTACTTC.

Note on this clone: A junction end diverges from the germline sequence, so it may reflect a read error. V usage is TRBV7-9 and J usage is TRBJ2-7; possible D gene TRBD2, 5 bases. The length of the CDR3 is 12 residues. Per germline, CDR1 SEHNR and CDR2 FQNEAQ (reference sequence). This CDR3 is CSSTTGSYEQYF. In DNA form, the CDR3 reads TGTTCCAGCACCACGGGATCCTACGAGCAGTACTTC. The whole variable domain, filled in from reference TRBV7-9 and TRBJ2-7, reads DTGVSQNPRHKITKRGQNVTFRCDPISEHNRLYWYRQTLGQGPEFLTYFQNEAQLEKSRLLSDRFSAERPKGSFSTLEIQRTEQGDSAMYLCSSTTGSYEQYFGPGTRLTVT.

This chain links TRBV19 with TRBJ2-1, with D perhaps matching TRBD2 (6 bases). The CDR3 loop spans 15 amino acids. V lost 6 bases and J 2 bases, leaving 14 bases between the germline ends. Per germline, CDR1 LNHDA and CDR2 SQIVND (reference sequence). CDR3 sequence: CASSETGTAYNEQFF. The CDR3 bases are TGTGCCAGTAGCGAAACCGGGACTGCCTACAATGAGCAGTTCTTC. Full variable domain (missing parts from reference TRBV19 and TRBJ2-1): DGGITQSPKYLFRKEGQNVTLSCEQNLNHDAMYWYRQDPGQGLRLIYYSQIVNDFQKGDIAEGYSVSREKKESFPLTVTSAQKNPTAFYLCASSETGTAYNEQFFGPGTRLTVL.

The V and J genes are TRBV29-1 and TRBJ2-7, with D possibly TRBD1 on 6 matching bases. Germline CDR1 and CDR2: SQVTM and ANQGSEA. Trimming cost V 5 bases and J 2 bases, with 10 bases left between them. The CDR3 has 12 residues. DNA of the CDR3: TGCAGCGTTATTACAGGGACCTACGAGCAGTACTTC. This codes for CSVITGTYEQYF.